This T cell receptor (beta chain) emerged from a study of T cells in women clearing cervical HPV infection. Regarding this clone: The read ends 3 residues shy of where the CDR3 ends; the end is completed using the germline J gene.

This table comes from immunoSEQ multiplex PCR, and its TCRdb copy is limited to in-frame clones, with some not included. The ten top clones account for roughly 1.5%, within a sample of roughly 48,000 clones. The CDR3 is made up of 17 amino acids. V lost 0 bases, J lost 5 bases, and 8 bases stayed unmatched. In germline, CDR1 is KGHDR, CDR2 SFDVKD. The sequence was obtained from a woman between 18 and 69 years old with a cervical HPV16 infection that either progressed to CIN3+ or cleared (not recorded which). Sample: blood buffy coat. V is TRBV24-1 and J is TRBJ2-3; the match to TRBD2 covers 9 bases. Incomplete CDR3 DNA: TGTGCCACCAGTGATTTGTATGGTAGCGGGAGTCTAGATACG. Residues: CATSDLYGSGSLDT. The whole CDR3 is CATSDLYGSGSLDTQYF.